Presented here are 4 T cell receptor beta chains from one specimen sequenced in a study of T-cell memory formation after mild COVID-19. TCRdb recomputed calls from the 5' RACE reads with MiXCR, one row per CDR3 protein. The sample holds 400,000 to 500,000 distinct CDR3 sequences, over 15% seen once. The specimen was PBMCs or a T cell subset sorted from them (not recorded which). Receptor source: an adult woman who had mild COVID-19 (a few samples of this study predate the infection). Cell type and time point are not known.

This clonotype appeared a single time. V usage is TRBV7-2 and J usage is TRBJ2-2, with D possibly TRBD2 on 6 matching bases. The CDR3 consists of 16 residues. The V gene's germline CDR1 is SGHTA and CDR2 FQGNSA. V was pared by 0 bases and J by 7 bases, with 15 bases between. CDR3 loop: CASSLAKGRYYGELFF. The DNA of the CDR3 is TGTGCCAGCAGCTTAGCGAAGGGGAGGTATTACGGGGAGCTGTTTTTT.

V is TRBV6-2 or TRBV6-3 and J is TRBJ2-7; 7 nucleotides align to TRBD2. V dropped 4 bases and J dropped 0; count of bases not matched to a gene: 3. CDR1 and CDR2 from the germline V gene are MNHEY and SVGEGT. The CDR3 contains 14 residues. For the CDR3, the DNA is TGTGCCAGCAGTTCTAGCGGACCCTCCTACGAGCAGTACTTC. Its translation: CASSSSGPSYEQYF.

This clonotype was counted between two and nine times. The J gene is TRBJ1-1, the V gene TRBV12-3 or TRBV12-4; 8 bases line up with TRBD1. Losses at the gene ends were 7 bases for V and 5 bases for J; bases not matched to a gene: 15. CDR3 length: 16 amino acids. The CDR3 DNA reads as TGTGCCAGCACCTTGAGGGCGGCAGGGGGCGAAACTGAAGCTTTCTTT. Translation: CASTLRAAGGETEAFF.

This clonotype was picked up a small number of times. The V and J genes are TRBV20-1 and TRBJ1-1; maybe TRBD1 (5 bases). Germline CDR1 is DFQATT and CDR2 is SNEGSKA (reference sequence). The CDR3 sequence is 17 residues long. With 5 bases removed from V and 3 bases from J, the gap between germline ends came to 25 bases. The CDR3 nucleotides are TGCAGTGCTCCGCCAGGCACAGGCGTATTTCCAGACACTGAAGCTTTCTTT. Amino acids: CSAPPGTGVFPDTEAFF.